This T cell receptor (beta chain) was captured by sequencing in a study of blood T cell repertoires in COVID-19. For the study at large: COVID-19 samples, acute and convalescent, were from the United States, Italy and Spain. T cells, B-cell-depleted T cells, or PBMCs supplied cDNA or gDNA.

Authors' data handling: Estimated nucleated cell counts came from reference gene primer amplification. Clones were read by immunoSEQ multiplex PCR, and TCRdb kept only the in-frame ones, dropping some. That table is the source of V, J and clone size, and D and trimming were worked out from the DNA. The table has tens of thousands of clones, 70% to 85% seen once. From germline, CDR1 is MDHEN and CDR2 SYDVKM. Trimming shortened V by 6 bases and J by 5 bases, and 13 bases separated the two germline ends. The CDR3 is 13 amino acids. Source material: peripheral blood. The chain combines TRBV28 with TRBJ1-2; the D is unclear. The source of this sequence is a man aged 70-80 years with acute or convalescent COVID-19. The CDR3 protein is CASSQDTFYGYTF. Written as DNA, the CDR3 is TGTGCCAGCAGCCAAGACACCTTTTATGGCTACACCTTC.